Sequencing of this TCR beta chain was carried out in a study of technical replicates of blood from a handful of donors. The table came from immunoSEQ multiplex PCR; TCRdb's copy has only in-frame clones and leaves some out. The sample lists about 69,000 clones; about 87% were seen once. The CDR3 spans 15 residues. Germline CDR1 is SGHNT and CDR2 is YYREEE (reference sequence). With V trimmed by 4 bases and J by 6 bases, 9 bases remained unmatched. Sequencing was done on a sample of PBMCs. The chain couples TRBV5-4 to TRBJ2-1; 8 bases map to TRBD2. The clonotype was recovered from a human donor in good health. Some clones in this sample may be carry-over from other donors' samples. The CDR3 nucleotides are TGTGCCAGCAGCCAACCGGGACTAGGGGGCAATGAGCAGTTCTTC. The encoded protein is CASSQPGLGGNEQFF. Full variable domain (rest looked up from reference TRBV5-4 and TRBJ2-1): ETGVTQSPTHLIKTRGQQVTLRCSSQSGHNTVSWYQQALGQGPQFIFQYYREEENGRGNFPPRFSGLQFPNYSSELNVNALELDDSALYLCASSQPGLGGNEQFFGPGTRLTVL.